This entry lists 7 T cell receptor beta chains sequenced from one sample in a study of shared clonotypes between healthy human individuals. The repertoire was sequenced with immunoSEQ multiplex PCR; TCRdb's copy has only in-frame clones and lacks some. This sample has some 1.4 million clones, with 95% to 97% found just once. The sequencing sample was made of naive CD4+ T cells sorted from blood. The subset denotes: CD45RA+ positively selected. These receptors were taken from a man under 40 in good health.

The V call is TRBV9, the J call TRBJ2-1, with D tentatively TRBD2 (6 bases). The CDR3 is 17 residues long. Germline-derived CDR1 and CDR2 are SGDLS and YYNGEE. V lost 1 base to trimming and J lost 0 bases, with 14 bases between them. CDR3 in amino acids: CASSVSGGPGSYNEQFF. DNA for the CDR3: TGTGCCAGCAGCGTATCCGGAGGGCCAGGCTCCTACAATGAGCAGTTCTTC.

Notes on this clone: At one end, the junction sequence differs from germline, possibly due to a read error. The rearrangement uses TRBV30 and TRBJ2-4, with no clear D. The CDR3 extends over 13 amino acids. CDR1 and CDR2 (germline): GTSNPN, SVGIG (reference sequence). The CDR3 DNA reads as TGTGCCTGGAGTGTAAGTGGCCCAGGAGTAAGGTGCTTC. It encodes CAWSVSGPGVRCF. The full variable domain, with the rest looked up from reference TRBV30 and TRBJ2-4, is SQTIHQWPATLVQPVGSPLSLECTVEGTSNPNLYWYRQAAGRGLQLLFYSVGIGQISSEVPQNLSASRPQDRQFILSSKKLLLSDSGFYLCAWSVSGPGVRCFGAGTRLSVL.

The chain combines TRBV7-6 with TRBJ2-5; D may be TRBD1 (6 bases). The CDR3 totals 15 residues. V was cut by 5 bases and J by 5 bases, with 18 bases left in between. Germline V gene lookup returns CDR1 SGHVS and CDR2 FNYEAQ. The CDR3 DNA reads TGTGCCAGCAGCCCAACGGGATCCAGGGGCGAGACCCAGTACTTC. Its protein is CASSPTGSRGETQYF.

This clone was seen just once. The rearrangement uses TRBV28 and TRBJ1-2; D gene unclear. Per germline, CDR1 MDHEN and CDR2 SYDVKM. Trimming pared 5 bases from V and 6 bases from J, leaving 10 bases between. The CDR3 runs to 12 residues. This CDR3 reads CASSPRSNGYTF. The DNA of the CDR3 is TGTGCCAGCAGTCCAAGGAGCAATGGCTACACCTTC.

The rearrangement uses TRBV9 and TRBJ2-2; D gene unclear. Trimming took 0 bases from V and 1 from J, leaving 10 bases between them. The germline V gene has CDR1 SGDLS and CDR2 YYNGEE. The CDR3 contains 16 residues. The CDR3 DNA follows: TGTGCCAGCAGCGTAGCTCATTCAGGGAACACCGGGGAGCTGTTTTTT. Translation: CASSVAHSGNTGELFF.

The chain employs TRBV6-5 and TRBJ2-7; the D gene is possibly TRBD2 (5 bases). The V gene lost 0 bases and the J gene lost 2 bases, with 11 bases spanning the gap. The V gene's germline CDR1 is MNHEY and CDR2 SVGAGI. The CDR3 length is 15 residues. The DNA for the CDR3 is TGTGCCAGCAGTTACTCGAGAGGGAGCACCTACGAGCAGTACTTC. Its translation: CASSYSRGSTYEQYF.

The gene calls are TRBV2 and TRBJ1-1; possible D gene TRBD1, 5 bases. Germline lookup yields CDR1 SNHLY and CDR2 FYNNEI. The CDR3 runs 13 residues. Trimming took off 6 bases at V and 4 bases at J, with 12 bases between the two ends. The CDR3 nucleotides are TGTGCCAGCAGAGTTGACAGATTCACTGAAGCTTTCTTT. Translating gives CASRVDRFTEAFF.